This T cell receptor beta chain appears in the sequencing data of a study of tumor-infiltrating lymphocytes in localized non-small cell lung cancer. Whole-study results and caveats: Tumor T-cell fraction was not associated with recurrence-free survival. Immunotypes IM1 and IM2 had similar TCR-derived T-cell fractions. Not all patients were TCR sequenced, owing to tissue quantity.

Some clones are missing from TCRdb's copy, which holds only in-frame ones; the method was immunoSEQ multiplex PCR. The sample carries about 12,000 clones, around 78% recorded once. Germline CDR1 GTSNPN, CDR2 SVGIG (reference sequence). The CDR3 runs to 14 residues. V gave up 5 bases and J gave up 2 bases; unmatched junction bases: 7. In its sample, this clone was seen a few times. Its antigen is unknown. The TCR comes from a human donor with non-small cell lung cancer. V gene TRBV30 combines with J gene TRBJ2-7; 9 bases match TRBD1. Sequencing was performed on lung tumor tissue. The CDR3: CAWVSRQGAYEQYF. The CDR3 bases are TGTGCCTGGGTCTCCCGACAGGGGGCCTACGAGCAGTACTTC.